The 8 T cell receptor beta chains in this list originate from one sample, sequenced in a study of OX40 agonist ivuxolimab in advanced cancers. Libraries were prepared by immunoSEQ multiplex PCR; TCRdb keeps only in-frame clonotypes and omits some of them. Among approximately 50,000 clones listed, around 84% were seen once. The material was CD4+ or CD8+ T cells sorted from blood, obtained in a trial of the OX40 agonist ivuxolimab. These receptors all come from an adult with an advanced solid tumor such as melanoma, head and neck, liver or kidney cancer.

This rearrangement joins TRBV5-1 to TRBJ1-1; 8 bases line up with TRBD1. Germline V gives CDR1 SGHRS, CDR2 YFSETQ. The CDR3 has 14 residues. The V and J ends lost 4 bases and 0 bases, in that order; junction bases with no gene match: 2. CDR3 nucleotide sequence: TGCGCCAGCAGCCAGGGACAGGTGAACACTGAAGCTTTCTTT. This encodes CASSQGQVNTEAFF.

This chain joins TRBV2 and TRBJ2-2; D remains ambiguous. V was clipped by 6 bases and J by 6 bases, with 17 bases between them. The CDR3 totals 15 residues. Germline loops: CDR1 SNHLY, CDR2 FYNNEI. The CDR3 sequence is CASSSQGIGAGELFF. The CDR3 region has the DNA TGTGCCAGCAGCTCCCAAGGTATTGGAGCCGGGGAGCTGTTTTTT.

J is TRBJ2-2 and V is TRBV7-2, with a weak D call TRBD2 (6 bases). The germline V gene has CDR1 SGHTA and CDR2 FQGNSA. The V and J ends lost 6 bases and 4 bases respectively, with 15 bases between them. The CDR3 extends over 15 amino acids. CDR3 sequence: CASSTRDLITGELFF. The CDR3 bases are TGTGCCAGCAGTACCCGGGACTTAATCACCGGGGAGCTGTTTTTT. Filled out from reference TRBV7-2 and TRBJ2-2, the complete variable domain reads GAGVSQSPSNKVTEKGKDVELRCDPISGHTALYWYRQSLGQGLEFLIYFQGNSAPDKSGLPSDRFSAERTGGSVSTLTIQRTQQEDSAVYLCASSTRDLITGELFFGEGSRLTVL.

CDR3 sequence reads: CASRLAGVTGELFF. The CDR3 nucleotides read TGTGCCAGCCGACTAGCGGGAGTAACCGGGGAGCTGTTTTTT. The chain links TRBV6-4 to TRBJ2-2; 12 nucleotides line up with TRBD2. The germline CDR1 and CDR2 sequences are MRHNA and SNTAGT. The CDR3 spans 14 residues. V dropped 8 bases and J dropped 5; count of bases not matched to a gene: 3.

The genes are TRBV5-4 and TRBJ1-2, with D unresolved. Germline values: CDR1 SGHNT, CDR2 YYREEE (reference sequence). The germline V and J ends were trimmed by 1 base and 2 bases, with 6 bases remaining between them. The CDR3 runs to 13 residues. The CDR3 loop reads CASSLPWNYGYTF. In DNA, the CDR3 is TGTGCCAGCAGCTTGCCGTGGAACTATGGCTACACCTTC.

This clone has just one count. The J gene is TRBJ2-1, the V gene TRBV13; 9 bases align to TRBD2. With V trimmed by 0 bases and J by 7 bases, 4 bases remained unmatched. The length of the CDR3 is 15 residues. Germline values: CDR1 PRHDT, CDR2 FYEKMQ (reference sequence). The CDR3 sequence: CASSLGSGSMNEQFF. The CDR3 DNA follows: TGTGCCAGCAGCTTAGGTAGCGGGAGCATGAATGAGCAGTTCTTC.

This clone came up once. The rearrangement uses TRBV21-1 and TRBJ2-7; the table's D call of TRBD2 was not tested on the DNA. TRBV21-1 is termed a pseudogene. The CDR3 extends over 21 amino acids. CDR3 DNA: TGTGCCAGCACCCCTCGACCTTCCCCGGGACTACCCGCGCGGAGCTCCTACGAGCAGTACTTC. Its translation is CASTPRPSPGLPARSSYEQYF.

This chain connects TRBV6-1 to TRBJ1-2; D gene uncertain. V lost 6 bases and J lost 8, with 16 bases in between. CDR3 length: 13 amino acids. Germline-derived CDR1 and CDR2 are MNHNS and SASEGT. The CDR3 coding sequence is TGTGCCAGCAGCGCCGGGCAAGACCACGGCTACACCTTC. This gives the protein CASSAGQDHGYTF.